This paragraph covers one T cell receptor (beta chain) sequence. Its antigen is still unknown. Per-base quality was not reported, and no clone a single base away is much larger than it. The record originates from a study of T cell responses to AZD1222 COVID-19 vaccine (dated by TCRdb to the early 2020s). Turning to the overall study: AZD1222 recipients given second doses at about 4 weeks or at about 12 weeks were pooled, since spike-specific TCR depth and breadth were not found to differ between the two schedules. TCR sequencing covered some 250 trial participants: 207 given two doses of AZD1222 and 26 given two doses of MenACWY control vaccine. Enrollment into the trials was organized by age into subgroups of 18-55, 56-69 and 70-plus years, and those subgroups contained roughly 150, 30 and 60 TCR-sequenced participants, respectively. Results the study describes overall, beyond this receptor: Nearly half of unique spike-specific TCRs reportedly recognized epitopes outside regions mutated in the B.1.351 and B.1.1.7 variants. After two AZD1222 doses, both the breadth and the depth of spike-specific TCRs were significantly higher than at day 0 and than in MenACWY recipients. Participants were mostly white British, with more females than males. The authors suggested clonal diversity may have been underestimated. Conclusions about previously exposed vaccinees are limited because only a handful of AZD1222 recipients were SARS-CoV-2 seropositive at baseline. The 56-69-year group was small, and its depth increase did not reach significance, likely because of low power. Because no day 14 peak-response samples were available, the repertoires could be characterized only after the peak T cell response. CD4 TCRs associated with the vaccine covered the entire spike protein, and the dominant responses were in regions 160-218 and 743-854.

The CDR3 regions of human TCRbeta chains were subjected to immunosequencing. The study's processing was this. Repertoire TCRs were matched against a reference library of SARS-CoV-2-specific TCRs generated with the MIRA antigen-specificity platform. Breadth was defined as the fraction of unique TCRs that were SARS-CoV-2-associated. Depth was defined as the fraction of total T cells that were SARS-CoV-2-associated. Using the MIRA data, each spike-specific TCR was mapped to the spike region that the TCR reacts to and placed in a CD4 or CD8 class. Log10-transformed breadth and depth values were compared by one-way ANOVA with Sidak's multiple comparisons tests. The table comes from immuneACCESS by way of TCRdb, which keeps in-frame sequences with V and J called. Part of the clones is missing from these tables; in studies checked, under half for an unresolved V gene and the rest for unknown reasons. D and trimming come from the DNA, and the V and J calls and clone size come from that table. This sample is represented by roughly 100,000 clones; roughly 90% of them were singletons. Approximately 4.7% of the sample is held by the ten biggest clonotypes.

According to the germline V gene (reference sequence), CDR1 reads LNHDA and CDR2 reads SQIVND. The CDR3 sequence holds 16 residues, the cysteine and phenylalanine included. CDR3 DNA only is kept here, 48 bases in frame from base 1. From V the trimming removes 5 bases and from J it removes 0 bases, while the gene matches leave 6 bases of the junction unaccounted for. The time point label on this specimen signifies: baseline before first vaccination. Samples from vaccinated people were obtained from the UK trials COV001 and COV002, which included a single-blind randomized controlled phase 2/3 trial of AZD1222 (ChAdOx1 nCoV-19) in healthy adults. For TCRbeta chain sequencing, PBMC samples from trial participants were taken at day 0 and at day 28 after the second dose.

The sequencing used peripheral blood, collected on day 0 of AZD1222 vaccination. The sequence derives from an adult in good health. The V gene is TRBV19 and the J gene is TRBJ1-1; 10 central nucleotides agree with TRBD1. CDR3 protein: CASSYLGTGVNTEAFF. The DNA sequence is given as TGTGCCAGTAGTTACCTAGGGACAGGGGTGAACACTGAAGCTTTCTTT. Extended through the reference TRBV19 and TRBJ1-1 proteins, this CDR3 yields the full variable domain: DGGITQSPKYLFRKEGQNVTLSCEQNLNHDAMYWYRQDPGQGLRLIYYSQIVNDFQKGDIAEGYSVSREKKESFPLTVTSAQKNPTAFYLCASSYLGTGVNTEAFFGQGTRLTVV.